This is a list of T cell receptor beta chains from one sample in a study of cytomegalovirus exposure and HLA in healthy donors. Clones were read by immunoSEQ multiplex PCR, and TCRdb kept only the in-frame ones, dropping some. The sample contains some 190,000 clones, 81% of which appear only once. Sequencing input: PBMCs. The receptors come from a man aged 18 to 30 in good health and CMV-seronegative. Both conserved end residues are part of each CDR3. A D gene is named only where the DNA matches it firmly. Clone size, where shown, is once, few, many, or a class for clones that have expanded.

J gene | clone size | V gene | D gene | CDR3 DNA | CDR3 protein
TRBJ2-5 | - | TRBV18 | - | TGTGCCAGCTCACCCAACAGGGTAAACCAAGAGACCCAGTACTTC | CASSPNRVNQETQYF
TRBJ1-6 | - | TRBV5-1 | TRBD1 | TGCGCCAGCAGTCTTCAAACACCGGGACAGTTCTATAATTCACCCCTCCACTTT | CASSLQTPGQFYNSPLHF
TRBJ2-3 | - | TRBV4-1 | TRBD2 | TGCGCCAGCAGCCAAGGACTAGCGGGAGTCGGGACAGATACGCAGTATTTT | CASSQGLAGVGTDTQYF
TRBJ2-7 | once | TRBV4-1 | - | TGCGCCAGCAGCCAACCAGGACAGTGGACATACGAGCAGTACTTC | CASSQPGQWTYEQYF
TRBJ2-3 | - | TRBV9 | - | TGTGCCAGCAGCGGATTAGCTGCAGATACGCAGTATTTT | CASSGLAADTQYF
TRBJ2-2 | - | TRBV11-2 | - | TGTGCCAGCAGCTTAGAGGGCTATTCAACAGCCGGGGAGCTGTTTTTT | CASSLEGYSTAGELFF
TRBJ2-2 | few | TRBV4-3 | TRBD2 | TGCGCCAGCAGCCGAGCTAGCGGGATCGGCACCGGGGAGCTGTTTTTT | CASSRASGIGTGELFF
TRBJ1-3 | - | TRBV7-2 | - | TGTGCCAGCAGCCCCCCAGGAGGGGTCGGAAACACCATATATTTT | CASSPPGGVGNTIYF
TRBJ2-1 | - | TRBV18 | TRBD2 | TGTGCCAGCTCACCACCGTTCGGCGGGGGGGCCGATTACAATGAGCAGTTCTTC | CASSPPFGGGADYNEQFF
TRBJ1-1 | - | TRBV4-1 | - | TGCGCCAGCAGTTCCATGCGGGTTTCGAACACTGAAGCTTTCTTT | CASSSMRVSNTEAFF
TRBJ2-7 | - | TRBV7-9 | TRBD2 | TGTTCCAGCAGCCCTCCCGCTAGCGGGTTCGCCTACGAGCAGTACTTC | CSSSPPASGFAYEQYF
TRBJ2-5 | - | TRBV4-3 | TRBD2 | TGCGCCAGCAGCCAATCAAGCGGGGGGCGGGAGACCCAGTACTTC | CASSQSSGGRETQYF
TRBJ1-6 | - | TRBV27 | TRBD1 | TGTGCCAGCAGTCCCCGGACAGGAGCTAATTCACCCCTCCACTTT | CASSPRTGANSPLHF
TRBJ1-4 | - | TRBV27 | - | TGTGCCAGCAGTTCTCAGGGTGCAACTAATGAAAAACTGTTTTTT | CASSSQGATNEKLFF
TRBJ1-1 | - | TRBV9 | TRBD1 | TGTGCCAGCAGCGGGACAGGCCAGGGGACTGAAGCTTTCTTT | CASSGTGQGTEAFF
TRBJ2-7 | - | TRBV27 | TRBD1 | TGTGCCAGCAGCCGACAGGGGGCCACCTACGAGCAGTACTTC | CASSRQGATYEQYF
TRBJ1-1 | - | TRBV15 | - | TGTGCCACCAGCAGAGACGGAATAAAGGGGGCTGAAGCTTTCTTT | CATSRDGIKGAEAFF
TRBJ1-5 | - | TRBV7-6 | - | TGTGCCAGCAGTTCAGGACAGATAAATCAGCCCCAGCATTTT | CASSSGQINQPQHF
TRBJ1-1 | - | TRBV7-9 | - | TGTGCCAGCAGCCCCCCACAGGTTTACACTGAAGCTTTCTTT | CASSPPQVYTEAFF
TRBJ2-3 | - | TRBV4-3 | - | TGCGCCAGCAGCCAAGACAGAGGGTCAGGGGCAGATACGCAGTATTTT | CASSQDRGSGADTQYF
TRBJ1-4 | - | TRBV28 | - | TGTGCCAGCACCCCGAGTCTGGGGAGTACTAATGAAAAACTGTTTTTT | CASTPSLGSTNEKLFF
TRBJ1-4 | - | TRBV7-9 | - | TGTTCCAGCAGCTTAAGCGGACCCAATGAAAAACTGTTTTTT | CSSSLSGPNEKLFF
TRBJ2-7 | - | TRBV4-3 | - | TGCGCCAGCAGCCAAGGCACAAGAACAGGGTCCTACGAGCAGTACTTC | CASSQGTRTGSYEQYF
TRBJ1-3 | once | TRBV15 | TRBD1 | TGTGCCACCAGCAGAACCCTGGGACAGATCTCTGGAAACACCATATATTTT | CATSRTLGQISGNTIYF
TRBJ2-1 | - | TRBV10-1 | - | TGCGCCAGCAGTCCGCAGGATAAGGTTGAGCAGTTCTTC | CASSPQDKVEQFF
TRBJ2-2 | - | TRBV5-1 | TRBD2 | TGCGCCAGCAGTTCTAGCGGGGGGGCCGGGAGCACCGGGGAGCTGTTTTTT | CASSSSGGAGSTGELFF
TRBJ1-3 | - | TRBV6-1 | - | TGTGCCAGCAAGGACAAAAGAAGCTCTGGAAACACCATATATTTT | CASKDKRSSGNTIYF
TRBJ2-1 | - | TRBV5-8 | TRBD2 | TGTGCCAGCAAGCAGCTAGCGGGAGGAAATGAGCAGTTCTTC | CASKQLAGGNEQFF
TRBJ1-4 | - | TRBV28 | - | TGTGCCAGCAGGCTGCAAGGCGCGGCTAATGAAAAACTGTTTTTT | CASRLQGAANEKLFF
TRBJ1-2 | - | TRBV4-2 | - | TGTGCCAGCAGCCCGGGAGAGGGGACTTATGGCTACACCTTC | CASSPGEGTYGYTF
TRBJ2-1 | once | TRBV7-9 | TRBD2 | TGTGCCAGCAGCTTCAGCGGGAGCTCCTACAATGAGCAGTTCTTC | CASSFSGSSYNEQFF
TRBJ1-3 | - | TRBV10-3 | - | TGTGCCATCAGTGACCCCGCGATGGTGGTCTTGAACACCATATATTTT | CAISDPAMVVLNTIYF
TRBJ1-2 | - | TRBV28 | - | TGTGCCAGCAGTTTATTCGCCGCGGGAGCTAATGGCTACACCTTC | CASSLFAAGANGYTF
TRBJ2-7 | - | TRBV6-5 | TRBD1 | TGTGCCAGCAGTAGGCGGGACAGGGGGCGAGACGAGCAGTACTTC | CASSRRDRGRDEQYF
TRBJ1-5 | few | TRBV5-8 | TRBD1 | TGTGCCAGCAGCGTGGGACAGGTCGAAAATCAGCCCCAGCATTTT | CASSVGQVENQPQHF
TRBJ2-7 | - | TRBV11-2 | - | TGTGCCAGCAGCCTTCATTTCTTCGCAGGGGGGAGTGAGCAGTACTTC | CASSLHFFAGGSEQYF